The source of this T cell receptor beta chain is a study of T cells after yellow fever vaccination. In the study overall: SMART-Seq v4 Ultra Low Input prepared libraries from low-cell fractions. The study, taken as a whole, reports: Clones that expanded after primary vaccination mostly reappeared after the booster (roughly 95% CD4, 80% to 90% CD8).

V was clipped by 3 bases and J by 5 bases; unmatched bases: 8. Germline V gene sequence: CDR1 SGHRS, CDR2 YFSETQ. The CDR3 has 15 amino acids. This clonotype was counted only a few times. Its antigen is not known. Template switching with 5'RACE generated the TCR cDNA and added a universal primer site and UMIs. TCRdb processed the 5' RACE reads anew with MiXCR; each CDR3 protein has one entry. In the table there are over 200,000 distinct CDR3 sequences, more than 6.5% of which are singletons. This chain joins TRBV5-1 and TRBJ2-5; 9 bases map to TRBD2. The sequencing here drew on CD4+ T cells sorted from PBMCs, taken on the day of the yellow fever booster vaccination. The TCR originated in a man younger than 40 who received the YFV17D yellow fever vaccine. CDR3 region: CASSSSGTSYETQYF. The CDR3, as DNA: TGCGCCAGCAGCTCCTCCGGGACTAGCTATGAGACCCAGTACTTC.